This TCR beta chain is drawn from a study of cytomegalovirus exposure and HLA in healthy donors. Study-wide points: In vitro testing confirmed a few CMV-associated chains as specific for CMV antigens. The study labeled roughly 160 TCR beta chains cytomegalovirus-associated.

Germline loops: CDR1 SEHNR, CDR2 FQNEAQ (reference sequence). V was shortened by 5 bases and J by 1 base, with 14 bases between the two germline ends. The CDR3 length is 15 residues. The protocol was immunoSEQ multiplex PCR, while the TCRdb copy is restricted to in-frame clones and leaves out a portion. The data show under 200,000 clones, roughly nine tenths seen once. The validation cohort, a group of roughly 120 subjects, included the donors and was separate from the roughly 700-subject first cohort. Remarks on this clone: Antigen specificity is unknown.

The clonotype originates from a woman in her late teens or twenties in good health and CMV-seropositive. This chain connects TRBV7-9 to TRBJ1-1; perhaps TRBD1 as D (6 bases). The source material was PBMCs. As DNA, the CDR3 is TGTGCCAGCAGCCCAAGGACAGAGTCGAACACTGAAGCTTTCTTT. This sequence encodes CASSPRTESNTEAFF. Full variable domain (remainder filled in from reference TRBV7-9 and TRBJ1-1): DTGVSQNPRHKITKRGQNVTFRCDPISEHNRLYWYRQTLGQGPEFLTYFQNEAQLEKSRLLSDRFSAERPKGSFSTLEIQRTEQGDSAMYLCASSPRTESNTEAFFGQGTRLTVV.